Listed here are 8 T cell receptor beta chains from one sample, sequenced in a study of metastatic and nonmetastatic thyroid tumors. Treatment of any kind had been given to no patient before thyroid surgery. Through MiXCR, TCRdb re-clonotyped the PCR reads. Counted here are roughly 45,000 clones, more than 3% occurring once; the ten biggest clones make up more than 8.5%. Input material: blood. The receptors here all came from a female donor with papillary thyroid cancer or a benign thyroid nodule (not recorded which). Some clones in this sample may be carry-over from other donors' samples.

This CDR3 is CATGQVGTDTQYF. The CDR3 nucleotides are TGTGCCACCGGGCAGGTTGGAACAGATACGCAGTATTTT. This chain joins TRBV24-1 and TRBJ2-3; no clear D. This CDR3 region has 13 residues. V was cut by 9 bases and J by 3 bases, with 12 bases left in between. Germline CDR1 KGHDR, CDR2 SFDVKD.

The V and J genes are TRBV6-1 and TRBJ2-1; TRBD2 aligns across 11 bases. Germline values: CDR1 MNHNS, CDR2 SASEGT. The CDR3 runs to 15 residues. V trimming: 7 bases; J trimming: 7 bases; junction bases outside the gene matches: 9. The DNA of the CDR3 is TGTGCCAGCACGTCGACTAGCGGGGCCTCTAATGAGCAGTTCTTC. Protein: CASTSTSGASNEQFF.

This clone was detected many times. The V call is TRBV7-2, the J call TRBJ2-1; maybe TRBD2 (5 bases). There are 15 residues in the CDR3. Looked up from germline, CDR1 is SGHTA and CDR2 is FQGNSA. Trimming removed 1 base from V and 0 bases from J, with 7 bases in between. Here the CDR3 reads CASSLVASSYNEQFF. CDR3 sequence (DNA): TGTGCCAGCAGCTTAGTAGCGAGCTCCTACAATGAGCAGTTCTTC.

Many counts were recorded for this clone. The CDR3 nucleotides are TGTGCCAGCAGCTTGCCCGCCACCCGGTATGGCTACACCTTC. This sequence encodes CASSLPATRYGYTF. The chain recombines TRBV5-6 with TRBJ1-2; D not certain. The CDR3 runs 14 residues. Trimming shortened V by 1 base and J by 5 bases, and 12 bases separated the two germline ends. Germline loops: CDR1 SGHDT, CDR2 YYEEEE.

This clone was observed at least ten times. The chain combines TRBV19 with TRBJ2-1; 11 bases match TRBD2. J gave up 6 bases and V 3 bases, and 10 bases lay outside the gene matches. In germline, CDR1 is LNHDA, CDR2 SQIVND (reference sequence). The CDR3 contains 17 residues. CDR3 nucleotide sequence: TGTGCCAGTAGTATGTTCGGGACTAGCGGCCGGGGCAATGAGCAGTTCTTC. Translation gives CASSMFGTSGRGNEQFF.

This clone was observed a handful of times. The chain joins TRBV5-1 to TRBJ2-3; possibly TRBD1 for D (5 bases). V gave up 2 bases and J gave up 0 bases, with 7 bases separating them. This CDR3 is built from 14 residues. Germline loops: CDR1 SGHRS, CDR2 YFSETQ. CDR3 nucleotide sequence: TGCGCCAGCAGCTTCCAGGGTAGCACAGATACGCAGTATTTT. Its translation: CASSFQGSTDTQYF. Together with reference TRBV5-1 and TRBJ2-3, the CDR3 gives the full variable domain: KAGVTQTPRYLIKTRGQQVTLSCSPISGHRSVSWYQQTPGQGLQFLFEYFSETQRNKGNFPGRFSGRQFSNSRSEMNVSTLELGDSALYLCASSFQGSTDTQYFGPGTRLTVL.

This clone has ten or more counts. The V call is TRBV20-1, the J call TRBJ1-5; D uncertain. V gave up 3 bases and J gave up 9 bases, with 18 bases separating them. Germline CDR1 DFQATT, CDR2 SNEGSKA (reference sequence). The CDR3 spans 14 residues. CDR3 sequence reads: CSASSSGIRGPQHF. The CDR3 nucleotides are TGCAGTGCTAGTTCCTCAGGAATTCGGGGGCCCCAGCATTTT.

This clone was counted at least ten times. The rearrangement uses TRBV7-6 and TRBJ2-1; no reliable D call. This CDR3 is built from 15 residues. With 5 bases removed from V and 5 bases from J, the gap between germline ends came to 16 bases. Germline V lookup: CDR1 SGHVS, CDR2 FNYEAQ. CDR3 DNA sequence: TGTGCCAGCAGCCCCCGTCCCGGGTCCCACAATGAGCAGTTCTTC. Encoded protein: CASSPRPGSHNEQFF.